This TCR beta chain was identified in a study of cytomegalovirus exposure and HLA in healthy donors. As for the study in general: Among the 300 to 450 genotyped donors, 65% to 90% were placed in the Caucasian-associated ancestry cluster. General observations from the study: Later on, analysis showed that most CMV-associated TCR beta chains appeared to be HLA-restricted.

Primers: 60 Vbeta forward and 13 Jbeta reverse. Sequenced by immunoSEQ multiplex PCR; TCRdb stores in-frame clones only, minus some. Of approximately 100,000 clones in the sample, approximately 64% were seen once. A single count supports this clone. Its specificity is unknown. The TCR was taken from a man aged 55 to 70 in good health and CMV-seronegative. Source material: PBMCs.

The CDR3 is CASGPLDRVYGYTF. CDR3 nucleotides: TGTGCCAGCGGTCCCTTGGACAGGGTCTATGGCTACACCTTC. The chain joins TRBV27 to TRBJ1-2; 8 nucleotides align to TRBD1. Germline V gives CDR1 MNHEY, CDR2 SMNVEV (reference sequence). The CDR3 length is 14 residues. The V segment lost 8 bases and the J segment 4 bases; nucleotides outside the gene matches: 9.